This record concerns one T cell receptor beta chain sequence. Trimming removed 4 bases at V and 4 bases at J, with 21 bases between. The length of the CDR3 is 16 residues. Germline V lookup: CDR1 SGHKS, CDR2 YYEKEE (reference sequence). Genomic DNA served as template for TCR beta VDJ and CDR3 profiling. TCRdb processed the reads anew with MiXCR; each CDR3 protein has one entry. There are about 400,000 distinct CDR3 sequences in the sample; 65% to 80% occur only once, and more than 3.5% lies in the top ten. The data derive from a study of CD8+CD57+ T cells in acquired aplastic anemia. The sample comprised sorted CD4+, CD8+, or CD8+CD57+ T cells (not recorded which) from PBMCs. The sequence was collected from a human donor in good health, serving as a control. The rearrangement joins TRBV5-5 to TRBJ2-7, with D maybe TRBD1 (6 bases). The CDR3 reads CASSVAAPGDLYEQYF. The CDR3 bases are TGTGCCAGCAGCGTAGCCGCACCAGGGGACCTTTACGAGCAGTACTTC.